Shown below are 11 T cell receptor beta chains from a single sample sequenced in a study of cytomegalovirus exposure and HLA in healthy donors. It was with 60 Vbeta and 13 Jbeta primers that the PCR ran. Libraries were prepared by immunoSEQ multiplex PCR; TCRdb keeps only in-frame clonotypes and omits some of them. This repertoire includes around 160,000 clones. The sample consisted of PBMCs. The receptors derive from a woman between 50 and 59 years old in good health and CMV-seronegative.

The rearrangement joins TRBV4-1 to TRBJ2-6; 8 nucleotides match TRBD2. Trimming at V came to 2 bases and at J to 2 bases, leaving 17 bases not matched to a gene. This CDR3 contains 21 residues. Germline V gene data show CDR1 as MGHRA and CDR2 as YSYEKL. The CDR3 here is CASSQHGLAGRGTPGANVLTF. CDR3 sequence (DNA): TGCGCCAGCAGCCAACACGGATTAGCGGGACGGGGGACCCCTGGGGCCAACGTCCTGACTTTC.

The chain couples TRBV28 to TRBJ2-5, with 7 bases that match TRBD1. The trim removed 5 bases at V and 6 bases at J, leaving 12 bases unmatched. Germline V lookup: CDR1 MDHEN, CDR2 SYDVKM. The CDR3 spans 15 residues. The CDR3: CASSPTQGWAQTQYF. CDR3 DNA sequence: TGTGCCAGCAGTCCGACACAGGGGTGGGCCCAGACCCAGTACTTC.

The V gene is TRBV16, the J gene TRBJ2-2; 8 nucleotides line up with TRBD1. V was pared by 5 bases and J by 5 bases, with 4 bases of the junction left unmatched. From germline, CDR1 is KGHSY and CDR2 FQNENV. The CDR3 consists of 14 residues. CDR3 sequence: CASSVRQGTGELFF. For the CDR3, the DNA is TGTGCCAGCAGCGTACGACAGGGGACCGGGGAGCTGTTTTTT. The entire variable domain, with the rest obtained from reference TRBV16 and TRBJ2-2, is as follows: GEEVAQTPKHLVRGEGQKAKLYCAPIKGHSYVFWYQQVLKNEFKFLISFQNENVFDETGMPKERFSAKCLPNSPCSLEIQATKLEDSAVYFCASSVRQGTGELFFGEGSRLTVL.

The chain joins TRBV30 to TRBJ1-3; D unresolved. CDR3 length: 12 amino acids. V lost 1 base and J lost 2, with 3 bases in between. Germline CDR1 and CDR2: GTSNPN and SVGIG (reference sequence). For the CDR3, the DNA is TGTGCCTGGAGTGCCACTGGAAACACCATATATTTT. Protein: CAWSATGNTIYF.

This chain joins TRBV19 and TRBJ2-1; possible D gene TRBD1, 7 bases. Germline assignment: CDR1 LNHDA and CDR2 SQIVND (reference sequence). V lost 6 bases and J lost 7, with 16 bases in between. CDR3 size: 14 residues. The CDR3 DNA reads as TGTGCCAGTAGATCACTGACAGGGAGGAATGAGCAGTTCTTC. Protein sequence: CASRSLTGRNEQFF.

The chain carries TRBV6-1 and TRBJ2-7; D is perhaps TRBD1 (6 bases). Trimming removed 8 bases from V and 1 base from J, with 9 bases in between. CDR3 size: 12 residues. From germline, CDR1 is MNHNS and CDR2 SASEGT. CDR3 bases: TGTGCCAGCTCGACAGGATCCTACGAGCAGTACTTC. Its protein product is CASSTGSYEQYF.

This chain uses TRBV30 with TRBJ1-6; D might be TRBD1 (6 bases). There are 15 residues in the CDR3. The germline V gene has CDR1 GTSNPN and CDR2 SVGIG (reference sequence). The V end was cut by 0 bases, the J end by 11 bases, with 17 bases between. The CDR3 nucleotides read TGTGCCTGGAGTGTACGGGGCAGGGGCTCGCCACCCCTCCACTTT. It translates to CAWSVRGRGSPPLHF.

The V and J genes are TRBV18 and TRBJ1-4; D unclear. The CDR3 runs 14 residues. Trimming stripped 3 bases from V and 0 bases from J, with 5 bases between. Germline V gene lookup returns CDR1 KGHSH and CDR2 LQKENI. The CDR3 DNA follows: TGTGCCAGCTCACCGAGTGCAACTAATGAAAAACTGTTTTTT. Residues: CASSPSATNEKLFF.

V is TRBV29-1 and J is TRBJ1-1; TRBD1 might be the D (5 bases). The germline V gene encodes CDR1 SQVTM and CDR2 ANQGSEA. The CDR3 has 13 amino acids. The V gene lost 2 bases and the J gene lost 2 bases, with 9 bases spanning the gap. The CDR3 DNA sequence: TGCAGCGTTGAACAGCAGGGAAACACTGAAGCTTTCTTT. It is translated as CSVEQQGNTEAFF.

The rearrangement links TRBV23-1 to TRBJ2-7, with 10 bases fitting TRBD1. TRBV23-1 is an ORF, with its function uncertain. The CDR3 length is 22 residues. Trimming removed 3 bases from V and 2 bases from J; junction bases left unmatched: 25. The chain's CDR3 is CASSHPIRADRGLTGVAYEQYF. Here the CDR3 DNA reads TGCGCCAGCAGTCATCCCATCCGGGCCGACAGGGGGCTTACCGGCGTAGCCTACGAGCAGTACTTC.

The genes are TRBV7-8 and TRBJ2-1, with 7 nucleotides matching TRBD1. Germline CDR1 is SGHVS and CDR2 is FQNEAQ. The junction had 5 bases not matched to a gene; V was cut back by 5 bases and J by 4 bases. The CDR3 spans 14 residues. The CDR3 here is CASSIGQVYNEQFF. In DNA, the CDR3 is TGTGCCAGCAGCATAGGACAGGTTTACAATGAGCAGTTCTTC.